These 5 T cell receptor beta chains came from one sample sequenced in a study of response to subunit inactivated influenza vaccine (dated by TCRdb to 2016 to 2018). The time point label here, explained by the study, means: approximately 45 days after influenza vaccine administration. Preparation of the library involved RT-PCR. TCRdb records Illumina HiSeq 2500 as the sequencer. TCRdb applied fastp at Q25 and MiXCR to the public reads, then kept only in-frame beta chains. Merged by CDR3 protein, the rows form single entries marked with the most common genes and DNA. This sample has around 500,000 distinct CDR3 sequences in its table, and approximately 10% of those were observed once. Around 12% of the sample comes from the top ten. This material consisted of PBMCs from blood, taken roughly 48 days after vaccination. The receptors stem from a man aged 45 to 65 who received an inactivated influenza vaccine. Donor details come from another sample of the same person, matched by shared clones.

This clonotype has more than one count but fewer than ten. V gene TRBV12-3 or TRBV12-4 combines with J gene TRBJ2-1; the match to TRBD2 covers 14 bases. This CDR3 region has 17 residues. The junction had 11 bases not matched to a gene; V was cut back by 5 bases and J by 8 bases. The CDR3 DNA is TGTGCCAGCAGTCCAGGACTAGCGGGGGGTACGTTCTATGAGCAGTTCTTC. Translating gives CASSPGLAGGTFYEQFF.

This clonotype has more than one count but fewer than ten. CDR3 DNA sequence: TGTGCCAGCAGCCGGGACATGAGCTCCTACGAGCAGTACTTC. Residues: CASSRDMSSYEQYF. The genes are TRBV5-6 and TRBJ2-7, with a weak D call TRBD1 (6 bases). The CDR3 extends over 14 amino acids. V dropped 4 bases and J dropped 0 bases, with 11 bases sitting between them. Germline assignment: CDR1 SGHDT and CDR2 YYEEEE.

The chain couples TRBV4-2 to TRBJ1-1; D not resolved. The CDR3 is made up of 14 amino acids. Trimming left V 0 bases short and J 11 bases short, with 16 bases between. The germline V gene encodes CDR1 LGHNA and CDR2 YNFKEQ. The CDR3 DNA reads TGTGCCAGCAGCCAAGATCCCTATCAAGTCGGGGCTTTCTTT. Translated, it gives CASSQDPYQVGAFF.

CDR3 sequence: CASSLGDPIFEQYF. The DNA of the CDR3 is TGTGCCAGCAGCTTGGGGGACCCTATATTTGAGCAGTACTTC. J is TRBJ2-7 and V is TRBV11-1; D tentatively reads TRBD1 or TRBD2 (5 bases each). Per germline, CDR1 SGHAT and CDR2 FQDESV (reference sequence). This CDR3 is built from 14 residues. V was cut by 3 bases and J by 7 bases, with 16 bases left in between.

The V call is TRBV4-1, the J call TRBJ1-1; D gene unclear. Looked up from germline, CDR1 is MGHRA and CDR2 is YSYEKL. The CDR3 extends over 13 amino acids. V lost 2 bases to trimming and J lost 0 bases, with 4 bases between them. The CDR3 is CASSQPMNTEAFF. DNA of the CDR3: TGCGCCAGCAGCCAACCTATGAACACTGAAGCTTTCTTT.